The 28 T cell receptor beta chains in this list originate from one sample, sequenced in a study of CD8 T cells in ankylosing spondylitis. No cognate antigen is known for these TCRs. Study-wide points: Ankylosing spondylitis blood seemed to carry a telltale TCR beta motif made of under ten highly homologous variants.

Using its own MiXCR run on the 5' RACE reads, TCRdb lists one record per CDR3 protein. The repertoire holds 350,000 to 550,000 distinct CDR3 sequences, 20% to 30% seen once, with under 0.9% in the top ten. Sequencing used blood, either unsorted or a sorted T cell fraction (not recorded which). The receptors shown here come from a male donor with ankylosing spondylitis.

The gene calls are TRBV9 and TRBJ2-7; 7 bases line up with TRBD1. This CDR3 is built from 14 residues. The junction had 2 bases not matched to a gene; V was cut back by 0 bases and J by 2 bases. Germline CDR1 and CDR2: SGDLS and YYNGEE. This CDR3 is CASSVGGQTYEQYF. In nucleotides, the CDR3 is TGTGCCAGCAGCGTAGGGGGACAGACCTACGAGCAGTACTTC.

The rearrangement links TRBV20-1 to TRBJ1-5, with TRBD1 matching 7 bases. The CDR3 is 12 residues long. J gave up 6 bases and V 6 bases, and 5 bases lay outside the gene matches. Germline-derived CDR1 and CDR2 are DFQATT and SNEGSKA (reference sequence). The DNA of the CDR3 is TGCAGTGCGGCGACAGGGTTTCAGCCCCAGCATTTT. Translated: CSAATGFQPQHF.

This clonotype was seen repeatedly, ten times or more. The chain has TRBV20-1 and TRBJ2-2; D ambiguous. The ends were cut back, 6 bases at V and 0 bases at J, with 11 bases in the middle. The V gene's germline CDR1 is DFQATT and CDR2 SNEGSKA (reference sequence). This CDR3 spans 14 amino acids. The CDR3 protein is CSALYSSNTGELFF. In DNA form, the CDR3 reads TGCAGTGCCCTCTATTCCTCGAACACCGGGGAGCTGTTTTTT.

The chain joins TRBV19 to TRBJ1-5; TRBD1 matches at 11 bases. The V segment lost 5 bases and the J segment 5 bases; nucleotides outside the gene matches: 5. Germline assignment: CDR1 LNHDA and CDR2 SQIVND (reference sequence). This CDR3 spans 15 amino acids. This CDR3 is CASSPRDRGDQPQHF. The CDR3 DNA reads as TGTGCCAGTAGTCCCCGGGACAGGGGGGATCAGCCCCAGCATTTT.

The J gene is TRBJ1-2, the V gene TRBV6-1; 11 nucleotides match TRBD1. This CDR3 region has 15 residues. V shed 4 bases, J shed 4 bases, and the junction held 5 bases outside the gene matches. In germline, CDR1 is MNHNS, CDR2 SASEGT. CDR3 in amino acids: CASSGRTGGFYGYTF. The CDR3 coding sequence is TGTGCCAGCAGTGGCCGGACAGGGGGCTTCTATGGCTACACCTTC.

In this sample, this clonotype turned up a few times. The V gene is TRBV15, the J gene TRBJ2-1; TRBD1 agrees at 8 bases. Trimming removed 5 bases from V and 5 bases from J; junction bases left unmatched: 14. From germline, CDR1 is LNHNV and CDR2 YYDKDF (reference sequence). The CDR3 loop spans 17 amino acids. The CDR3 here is CATSPSPTGTGNNEQFF. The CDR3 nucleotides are TGTGCCACCAGCCCCTCCCCGACCGGGACAGGAAACAATGAGCAGTTCTTC. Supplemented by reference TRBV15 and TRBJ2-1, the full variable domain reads DAMVIQNPRYQVTQFGKPVTLSCSQTLNHNVMYWYQQKSSQAPKLLFHYYDKDFNNEADTPDNFQSRRPNTSFCFLDIRSPGLGDTAMYLCATSPSPTGTGNNEQFFGPGTRLTVL.

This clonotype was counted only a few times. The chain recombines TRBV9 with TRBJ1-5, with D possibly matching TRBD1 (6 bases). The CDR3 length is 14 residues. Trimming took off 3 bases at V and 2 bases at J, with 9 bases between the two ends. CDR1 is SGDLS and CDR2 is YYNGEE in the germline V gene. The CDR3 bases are TGTGCCAGCAGCGCGGACAGCGGCAATCAGCCCCAGCATTTT. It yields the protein CASSADSGNQPQHF.

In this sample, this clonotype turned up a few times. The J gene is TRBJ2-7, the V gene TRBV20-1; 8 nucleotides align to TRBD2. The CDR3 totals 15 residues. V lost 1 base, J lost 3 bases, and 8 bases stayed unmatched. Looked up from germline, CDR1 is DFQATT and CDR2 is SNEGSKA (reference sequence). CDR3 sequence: CSARVPGRANYEQYF. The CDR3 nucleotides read TGCAGTGCTAGAGTCCCCGGGAGGGCCAACTACGAGCAGTACTTC.

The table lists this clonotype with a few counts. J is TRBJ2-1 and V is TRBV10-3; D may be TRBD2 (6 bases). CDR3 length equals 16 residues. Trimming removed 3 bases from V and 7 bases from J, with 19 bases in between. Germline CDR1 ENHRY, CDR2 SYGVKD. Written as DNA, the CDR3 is TGTGCCATCAGTGATTCCCGCGGGGAACGGGGGAATGAGCAGTTCTTC. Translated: CAISDSRGERGNEQFF.

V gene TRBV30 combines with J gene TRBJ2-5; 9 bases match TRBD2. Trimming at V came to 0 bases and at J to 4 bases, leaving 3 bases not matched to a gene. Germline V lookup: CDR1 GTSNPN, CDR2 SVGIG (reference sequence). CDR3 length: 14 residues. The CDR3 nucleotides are TGTGCCTGGAGTGTACAAGCGGGAGGAGAGACCCAGTACTTC. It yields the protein CAWSVQAGGETQYF.

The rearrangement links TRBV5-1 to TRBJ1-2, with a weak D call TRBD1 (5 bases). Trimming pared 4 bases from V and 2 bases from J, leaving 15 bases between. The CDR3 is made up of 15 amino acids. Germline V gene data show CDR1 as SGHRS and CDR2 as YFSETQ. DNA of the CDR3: TGCGCCAGCAGCCCACATACCGGGGACAACTATGGCTACACCTTC. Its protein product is CASSPHTGDNYGYTF.

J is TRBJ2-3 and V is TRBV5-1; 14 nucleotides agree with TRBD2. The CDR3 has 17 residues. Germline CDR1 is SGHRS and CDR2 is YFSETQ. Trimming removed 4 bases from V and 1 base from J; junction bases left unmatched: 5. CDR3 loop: CASSIPGLAGGTDTQYF. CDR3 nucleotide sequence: TGCGCCAGCAGCATACCGGGACTAGCGGGAGGCACAGATACGCAGTATTTT. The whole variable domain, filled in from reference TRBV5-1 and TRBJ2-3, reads KAGVTQTPRYLIKTRGQQVTLSCSPISGHRSVSWYQQTPGQGLQFLFEYFSETQRNKGNFPGRFSGRQFSNSRSEMNVSTLELGDSALYLCASSIPGLAGGTDTQYFGPGTRLTVL.

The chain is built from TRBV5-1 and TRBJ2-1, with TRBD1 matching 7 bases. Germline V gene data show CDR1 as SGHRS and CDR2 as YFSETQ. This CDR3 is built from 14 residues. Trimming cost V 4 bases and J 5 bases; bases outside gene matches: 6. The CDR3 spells CASSTDRVDNEQFF. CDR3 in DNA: TGCGCCAGCAGCACAGACAGGGTGGACAATGAGCAGTTCTTC. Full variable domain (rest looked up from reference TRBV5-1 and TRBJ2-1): KAGVTQTPRYLIKTRGQQVTLSCSPISGHRSVSWYQQTPGQGLQFLFEYFSETQRNKGNFPGRFSGRQFSNSRSEMNVSTLELGDSALYLCASSTDRVDNEQFFGPGTRLTVL.

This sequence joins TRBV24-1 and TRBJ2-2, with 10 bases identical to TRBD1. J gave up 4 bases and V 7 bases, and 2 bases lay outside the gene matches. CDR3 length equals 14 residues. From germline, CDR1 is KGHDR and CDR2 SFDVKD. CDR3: CATRTGGSTGELFF. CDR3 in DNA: TGTGCCACCAGGACAGGGGGCTCCACCGGGGAGCTGTTTTTT.

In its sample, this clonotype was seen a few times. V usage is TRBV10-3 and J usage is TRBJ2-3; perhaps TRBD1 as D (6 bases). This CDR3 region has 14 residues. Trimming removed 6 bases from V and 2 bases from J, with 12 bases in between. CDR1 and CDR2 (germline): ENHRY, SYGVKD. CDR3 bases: TGTGCCATCAGACAGGGACGGGACACAGATACGCAGTATTTT. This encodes CAIRQGRDTDTQYF.

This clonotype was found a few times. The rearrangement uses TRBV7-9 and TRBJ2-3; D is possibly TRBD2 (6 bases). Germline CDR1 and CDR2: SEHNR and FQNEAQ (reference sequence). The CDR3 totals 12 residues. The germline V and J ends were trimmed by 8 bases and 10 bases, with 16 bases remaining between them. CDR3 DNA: TGTGCCAGCTCCCACGGGGGTGGTCCGCAGTATTTT. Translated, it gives CASSHGGGPQYF.

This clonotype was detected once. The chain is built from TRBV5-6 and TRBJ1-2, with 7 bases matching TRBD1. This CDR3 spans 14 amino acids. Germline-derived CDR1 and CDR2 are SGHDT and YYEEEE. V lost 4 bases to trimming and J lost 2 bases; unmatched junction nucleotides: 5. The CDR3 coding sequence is TGTGCCAGCAGCCCGCCCAGGGGGAACTATGGCTACACCTTC. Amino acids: CASSPPRGNYGYTF.

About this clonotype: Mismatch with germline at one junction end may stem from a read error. The DNA of the CDR3 is TGTGCCAGCACTGTGGGGGGAAACACCAAATATTTT. Translated: CASTVGGNTKYF. This sequence joins TRBV7-2 and TRBJ1-3; possible D gene TRBD1, 5 bases. This CDR3 is 12 amino acids long. The germline CDR1 and CDR2 sequences are SGHTA and FQGNSA.

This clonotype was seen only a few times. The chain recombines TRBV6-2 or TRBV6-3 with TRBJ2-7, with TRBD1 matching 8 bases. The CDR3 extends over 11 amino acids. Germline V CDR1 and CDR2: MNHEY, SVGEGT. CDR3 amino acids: CASSHGGQEIV. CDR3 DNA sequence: TGTGCCAGCAGTCACGGGGGACAGGAGATCGTC.

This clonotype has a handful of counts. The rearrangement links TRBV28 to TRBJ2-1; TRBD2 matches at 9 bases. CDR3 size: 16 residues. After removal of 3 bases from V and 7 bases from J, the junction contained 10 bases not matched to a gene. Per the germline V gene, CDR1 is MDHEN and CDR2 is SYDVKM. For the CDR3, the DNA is TGTGCCAGCAGTTTTACGGCGGGAGGGCTCGGGAATGAGCAGTTCTTC. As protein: CASSFTAGGLGNEQFF.

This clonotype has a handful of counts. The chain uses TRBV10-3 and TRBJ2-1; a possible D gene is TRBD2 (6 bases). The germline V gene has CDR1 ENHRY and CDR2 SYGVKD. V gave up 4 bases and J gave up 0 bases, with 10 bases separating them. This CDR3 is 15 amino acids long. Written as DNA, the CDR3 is TGTGCCATCAGTGGCACTAGCTCCTCCTACAATGAGCAGTTCTTC. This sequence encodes CAISGTSSSYNEQFF.

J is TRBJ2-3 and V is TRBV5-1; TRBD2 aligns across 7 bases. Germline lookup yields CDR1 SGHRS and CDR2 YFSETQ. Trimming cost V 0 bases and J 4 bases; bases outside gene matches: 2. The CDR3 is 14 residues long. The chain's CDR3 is CASSLGGSPDTQYF. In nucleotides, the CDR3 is TGCGCCAGCAGCTTGGGCGGGAGTCCAGATACGCAGTATTTT.

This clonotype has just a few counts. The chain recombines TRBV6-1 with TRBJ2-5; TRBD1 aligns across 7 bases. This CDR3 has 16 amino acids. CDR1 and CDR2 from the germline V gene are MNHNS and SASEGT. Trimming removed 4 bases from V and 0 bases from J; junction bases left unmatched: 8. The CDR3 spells CASSGRDRVYQETQYF. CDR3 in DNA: TGTGCCAGCAGTGGACGGGACAGAGTGTACCAAGAGACCCAGTACTTC.

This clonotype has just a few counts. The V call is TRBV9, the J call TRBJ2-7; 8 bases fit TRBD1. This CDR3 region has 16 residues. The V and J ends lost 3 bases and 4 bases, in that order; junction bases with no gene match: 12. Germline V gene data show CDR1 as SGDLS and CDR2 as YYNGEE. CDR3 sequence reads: CASSGRDRSACYEQYV. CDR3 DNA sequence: TGTGCCAGCAGCGGAAGGGACAGGTCCGCGTGTTACGAGCAGTACGTC.

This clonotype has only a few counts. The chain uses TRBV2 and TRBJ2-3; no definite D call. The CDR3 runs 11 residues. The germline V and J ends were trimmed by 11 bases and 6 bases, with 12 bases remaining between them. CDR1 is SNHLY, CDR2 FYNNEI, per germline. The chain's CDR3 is CAGSEVDTQYF. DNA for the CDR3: TGTGCCGGATCAGAGGTCGATACGCAGTATTTT.

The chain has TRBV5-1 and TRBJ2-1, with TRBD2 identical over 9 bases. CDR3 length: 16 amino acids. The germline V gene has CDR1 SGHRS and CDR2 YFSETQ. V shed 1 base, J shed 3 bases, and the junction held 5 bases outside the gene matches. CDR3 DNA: TGCGCCAGCAGCTTGAGGACTAGCGATTTCTACAATGAGCAGTTCTTC. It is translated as CASSLRTSDFYNEQFF.

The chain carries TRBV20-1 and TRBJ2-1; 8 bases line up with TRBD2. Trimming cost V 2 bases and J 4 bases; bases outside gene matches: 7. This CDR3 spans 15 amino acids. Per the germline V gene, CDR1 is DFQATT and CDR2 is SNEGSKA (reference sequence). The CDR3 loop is CSARKAGELYNEQFF. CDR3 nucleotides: TGCAGTGCTAGAAAAGCGGGAGAACTTTACAATGAGCAGTTCTTC.

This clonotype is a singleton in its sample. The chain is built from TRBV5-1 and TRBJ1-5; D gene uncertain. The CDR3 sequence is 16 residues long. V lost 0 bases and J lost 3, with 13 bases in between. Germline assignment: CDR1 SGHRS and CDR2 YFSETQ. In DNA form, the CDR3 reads TGCGCCAGCAGCTTGGGAGTCCAGGACCCCAATCAGCCCCAGCATTTT. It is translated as CASSLGVQDPNQPQHF.